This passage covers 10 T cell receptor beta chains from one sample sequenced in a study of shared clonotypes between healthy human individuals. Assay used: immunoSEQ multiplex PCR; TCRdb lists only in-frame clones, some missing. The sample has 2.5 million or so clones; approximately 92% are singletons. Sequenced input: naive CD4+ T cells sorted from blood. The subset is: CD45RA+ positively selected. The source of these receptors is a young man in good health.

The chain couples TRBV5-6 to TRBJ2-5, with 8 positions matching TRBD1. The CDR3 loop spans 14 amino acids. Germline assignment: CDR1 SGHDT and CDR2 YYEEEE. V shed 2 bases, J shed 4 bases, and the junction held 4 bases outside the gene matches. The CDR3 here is CASSFPDRVETQYF. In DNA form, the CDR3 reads TGTGCCAGCAGCTTTCCGGACAGGGTAGAGACCCAGTACTTC. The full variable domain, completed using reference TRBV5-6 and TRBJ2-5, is DAGVTQSPTHLIKTRGQQVTLRCSPKSGHDTVSWYQQALGQGPQFIFQYYEEEERQRGNFPDRFSGHQFPNYSSELNVNALLLGDSALYLCASSFPDRVETQYFGPGTRLLVL.

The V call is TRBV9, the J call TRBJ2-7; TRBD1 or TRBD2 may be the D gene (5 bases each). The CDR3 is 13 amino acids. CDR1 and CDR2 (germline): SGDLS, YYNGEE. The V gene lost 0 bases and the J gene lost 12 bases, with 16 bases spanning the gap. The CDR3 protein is CASSVDAVGDPYF. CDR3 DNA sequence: TGTGCCAGCAGCGTAGATGCGGTCGGGGACCCGTACTTC.

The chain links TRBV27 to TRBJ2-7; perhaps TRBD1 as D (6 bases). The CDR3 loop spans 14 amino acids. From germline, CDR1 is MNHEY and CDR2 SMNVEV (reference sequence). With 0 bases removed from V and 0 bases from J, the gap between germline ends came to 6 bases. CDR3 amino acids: CASSLSDSSYEQYF. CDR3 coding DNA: TGTGCCAGCAGTTTATCGGACAGCTCCTACGAGCAGTACTTC.

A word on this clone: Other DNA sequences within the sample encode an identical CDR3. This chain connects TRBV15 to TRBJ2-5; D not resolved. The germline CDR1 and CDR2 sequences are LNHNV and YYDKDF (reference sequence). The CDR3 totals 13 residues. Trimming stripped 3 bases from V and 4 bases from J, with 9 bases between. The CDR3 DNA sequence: TGTGCCACCAGCAGGTCCCCAGGAGAGACCCAGTACTTC. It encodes CATSRSPGETQYF.

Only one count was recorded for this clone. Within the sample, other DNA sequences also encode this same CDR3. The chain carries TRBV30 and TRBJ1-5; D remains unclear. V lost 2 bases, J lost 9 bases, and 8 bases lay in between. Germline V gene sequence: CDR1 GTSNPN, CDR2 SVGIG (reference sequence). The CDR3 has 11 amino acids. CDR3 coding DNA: TGTGCCTGGAGTTCCACCGGGCCCCAGCATTTT. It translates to CAWSSTGPQHF. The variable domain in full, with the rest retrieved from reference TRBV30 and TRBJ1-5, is SQTIHQWPATLVQPVGSPLSLECTVEGTSNPNLYWYRQAAGRGLQLLFYSVGIGQISSEVPQNLSASRPQDRQFILSSKKLLLSDSGFYLCAWSSTGPQHFGDGTRLSIL.

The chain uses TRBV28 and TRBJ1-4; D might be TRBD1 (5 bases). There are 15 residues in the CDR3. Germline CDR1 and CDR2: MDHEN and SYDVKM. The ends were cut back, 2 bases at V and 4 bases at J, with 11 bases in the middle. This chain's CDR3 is CASSLPGGLNEKLFF. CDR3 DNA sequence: TGTGCCAGCAGTTTACCCGGGGGACTTAATGAAAAACTGTTTTTT.

CDR3 region: CASSLGTKETQYF. The CDR3 DNA follows: TGTGCCAGCAGCTTAGGGACTAAAGAGACCCAGTACTTC. V and J are TRBV11-2 and TRBJ2-5; D is perhaps TRBD2 (6 bases). The V end lost 1 base, the J end lost 3 bases, and 6 bases lay between the germline ends. Looked up from germline, CDR1 is SGHAT and CDR2 is FQNNGV. CDR3 length equals 13 residues. Based on the CDR3 plus reference TRBV11-2 and TRBJ2-5, the full variable domain is EAGVAQSPRYKIIEKRQSVAFWCNPISGHATLYWYQQILGQGPKLLIQFQNNGVVDDSQLPKDRFSAERLKGVDSTLKIQPAKLEDSAVYLCASSLGTKETQYFGPGTRLLVL.

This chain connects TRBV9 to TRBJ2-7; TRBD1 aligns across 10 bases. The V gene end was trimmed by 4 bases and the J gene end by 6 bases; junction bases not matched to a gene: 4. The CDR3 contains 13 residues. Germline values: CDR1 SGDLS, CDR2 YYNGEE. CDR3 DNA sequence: TGTGCCAGCAGCCGCGGGACAGGGGTCGAGCAGTACTTC. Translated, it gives CASSRGTGVEQYF.

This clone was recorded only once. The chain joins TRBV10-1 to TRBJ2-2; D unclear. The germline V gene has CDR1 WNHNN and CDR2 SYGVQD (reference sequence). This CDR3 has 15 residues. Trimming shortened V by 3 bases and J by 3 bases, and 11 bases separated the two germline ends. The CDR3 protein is CASSEGLGYTGELFF. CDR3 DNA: TGCGCCAGCAGTGAAGGTCTGGGGTACACCGGGGAGCTGTTTTTT.

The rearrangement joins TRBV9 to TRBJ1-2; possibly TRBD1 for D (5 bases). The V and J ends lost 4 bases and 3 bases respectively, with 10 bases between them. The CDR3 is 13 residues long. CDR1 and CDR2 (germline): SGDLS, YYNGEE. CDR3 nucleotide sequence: TGTGCCAGCAGCCAAGGCAGGGACTATGGCTACACCTTC. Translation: CASSQGRDYGYTF.